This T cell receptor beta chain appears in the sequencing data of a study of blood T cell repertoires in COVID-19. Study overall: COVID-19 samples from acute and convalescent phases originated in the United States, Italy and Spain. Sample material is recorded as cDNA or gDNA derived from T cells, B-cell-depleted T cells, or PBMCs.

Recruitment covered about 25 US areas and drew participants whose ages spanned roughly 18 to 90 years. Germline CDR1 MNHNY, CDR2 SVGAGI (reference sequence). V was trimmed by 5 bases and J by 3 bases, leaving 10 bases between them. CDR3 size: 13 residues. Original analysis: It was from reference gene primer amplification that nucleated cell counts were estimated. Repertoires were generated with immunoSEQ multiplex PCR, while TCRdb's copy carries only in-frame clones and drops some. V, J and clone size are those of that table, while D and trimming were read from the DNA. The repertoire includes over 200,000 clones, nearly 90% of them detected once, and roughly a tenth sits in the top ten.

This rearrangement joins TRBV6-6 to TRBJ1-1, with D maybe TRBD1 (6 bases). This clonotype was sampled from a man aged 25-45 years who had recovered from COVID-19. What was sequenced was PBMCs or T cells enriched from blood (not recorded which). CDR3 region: CASSVNRDTEAFF. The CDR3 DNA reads TGTGCCAGCAGTGTGAACAGGGACACTGAAGCTTTCTTT.